The clone carrying this T cell receptor (beta chain) was found a few times. Antigen: not known. TCRdb ran MiXCR on the RT-PCR reads and lists one entry per CDR3 protein. The sample has roughly 670,000 distinct CDR3 sequences, approximately 15% seen once. This sample was included in a study of response to subunit inactivated influenza vaccine. The CDR3 totals 12 residues. V shed 8 bases and J 7 bases; nucleotides not matched to a gene: 6. The germline gives CDR1 SQVTM, CDR2 ANQGSEA. General study findings and limits: Authors suggested that a seasonal influenza vaccination recruits few new T cells each time.

The specimen was PBMCs from blood, collected roughly 15 days before vaccination. V usage is TRBV29-1 and J usage is TRBJ2-7; 12 nucleotides line up with TRBD1. This TCR was recovered from a man between 50 and 59 years old who received an inactivated influenza vaccine. As DNA, the CDR3 is TGCAGCATCGGGACAGGGGGCGGGGAGCAGTACTTC. As protein: CSIGTGGGEQYF.